The source of this TCR beta chain is a study of T cell repertoires in cytomegalovirus infection. TCRdb analysed the reads with MiXCR anew, one entry per CDR3 protein. Of around 120,000 distinct CDR3 sequences in the sample, 7% to 9.5% were seen once. This clonotype was counted at least ten times. The CDR3 runs to 14 residues. V trimming: 1 base; J trimming: 6 bases; junction bases outside the gene matches: 2. Germline CDR1 is MDHEN and CDR2 is SYDVKM. Sequenced sample: PBMCs. This receptor was taken from a human donor in good health (CMV status not recorded). Some clones in this sample may be carry-over from other donors' samples. This chain uses TRBV28 with TRBJ1-5; 8 bases are shared with TRBD1. CDR3 DNA sequence: TGTGCCAGCAGTTTATTGGGACAGGCTCAGCCCCAGCATTTT. This codes for CASSLLGQAQPQHF.